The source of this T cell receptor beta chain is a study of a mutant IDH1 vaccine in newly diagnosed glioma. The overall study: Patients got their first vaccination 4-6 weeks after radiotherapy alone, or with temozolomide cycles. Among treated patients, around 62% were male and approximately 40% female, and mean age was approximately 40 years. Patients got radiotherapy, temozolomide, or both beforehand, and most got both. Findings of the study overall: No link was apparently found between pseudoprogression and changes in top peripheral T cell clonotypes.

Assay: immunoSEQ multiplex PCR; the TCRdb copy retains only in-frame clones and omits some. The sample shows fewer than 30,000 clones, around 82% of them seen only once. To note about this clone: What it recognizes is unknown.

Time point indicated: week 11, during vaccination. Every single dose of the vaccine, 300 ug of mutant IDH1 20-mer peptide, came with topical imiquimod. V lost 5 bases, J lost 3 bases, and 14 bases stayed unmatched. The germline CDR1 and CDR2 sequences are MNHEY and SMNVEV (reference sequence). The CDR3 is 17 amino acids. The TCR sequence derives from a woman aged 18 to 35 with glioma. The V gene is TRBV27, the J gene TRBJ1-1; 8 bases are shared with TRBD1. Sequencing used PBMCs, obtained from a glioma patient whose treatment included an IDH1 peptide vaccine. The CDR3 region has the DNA TGTGCCAGCAGTCCGCGGACAGGGTCCCTCACCTACACTGAAGCTTTCTTT. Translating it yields CASSPRTGSLTYTEAFF.